This T cell receptor beta chain comes out of a study of human T cells and chemical hapten exposure (dated by TCRdb to 2020 to 2023). For context, the study as a whole: For sensitization, 2% DPC in acetone was applied to a roughly 2 cm by roughly 2 cm area of upper inner arm skin. Libraries were combined into a pool for sequencing, and differences in TCR yield between samples came mainly from small differences in library volumes within the pool. Twenty-nine alopecia patients gave blood for TCR sequencing at one to four time points (pre-sensitization, 2, 6 and 24 weeks). The study tracked peripheral blood TCR repertoire changes in vivo during primary and secondary sensitization to the hapten diphenylcyclopropenone (DPC) in alopecia patients. Patch tests used Finn chambers with 0.01% DPC on the upper back, scored after 6 days by International Contact Dermatitis Research Group standards. Alopecia areata with under or over 50% scalp involvement, alopecia totalis and alopecia universalis were represented in the patient cohort, which was mostly female. Blood was sampled from patients pre-sensitization (week 0) and at 2, 6 and about 24 weeks after DPC sensitization. Weekly therapeutic DPC doses were additionally applied to the scalp of patients throughout the roughly 23-week study period. The paper's findings and limits, for the study overall: The number of PT1 expanded TCRs positively correlated with patch test score, significant at thresholds 8, 16 and 32 but not 4. The number of TCRs above 1 in 1000 frequency did not change with DPC sensitization; there was no evidence of global repertoire structure alterations. Alopecia, a presumed autoimmune disease, was present in all patients, so the immune response of the patients might differ from that of healthy individuals. After repeated subsampling, the strength of the expansion versus patch-test correlation and the threshold at which it became significant changed. Significantly more large CDR3 similarity clusters were formed by expanded TCRs than by pre-sensitization or healthy control sets, consistent with antigen-driven responses.

Libraries were built with RACE. The instrument was a NextSeq 500. During library preparation, unique molecular identifiers were attached to individual cDNA molecules so that TCRs could be counted quantitatively and reproducibly. Both TCR alpha and TCR beta chains were sequenced from each blood RNA sample. Turning to the authors' computational methods: Samples had a median of about 90,000 TCRs, with a range from about 23,224 to 750,000. V, J and CDR3 annotation of the TCR reads was carried out using the Decombinator software suite. For PS versus PT1 abundance plots, all samples were subsampled to the same number of TCRs (28,000). TCRs were defined as expanded if absent before sensitization and observed at least eight times at the 2-week time point. TCRdb handled the public reads itself, with Q25 trimming in fastp and clone calling in MiXCR, and kept productive beta chains. Every distinct CDR3 protein forms one entry, paired with its most common genes and DNA. The V and J calls shown here were made by TCRdb, not taken from the authors' results. The sample profile shows about 380,000 distinct CDR3 sequences; roughly 4.8% of them were found once. Together, the top ten hold around 2% of the sample.

This clonotype was seen a handful of times. This receptor's antigen is unknown. No base quality values were provided; no much bigger clone lies one nucleotide off. The label giving this sample's time point can be read as: patch test 1, 2 weeks after DPC sensitization. The treatment or condition label, read with the paper, signifies: therapeutic diphenylcyclopropenone sensitization with weekly scalp DPC. At every patch-test visit, the blood draw took place before the patch test was put on. Patients were considered eligible if aged 18 to 70, diagnosed with alopecia and deemed suitable for DPC therapy, and patients were excluded if pregnant. Total RNA was isolated from unfractionated whole blood collected in Tempus Blood RNA tubes. The CDR3 runs 12 residues from the cysteine to the phenylalanine. Only the CDR3 DNA stays, 36 bases, in frame from base 1. Deletion took 5 bases off V and 5 bases off J, with a span of 9 bases between the germline ends.

The chain is encoded by TRBV12-3 or TRBV12-4 joined to TRBJ1-1, with no D gene named confidently. The material was whole blood, obtained in connection with sensitization to the hapten diphenylcyclopropenone (DPC). The receptor comes from a woman between 45 and 65 years old with alopecia areata. Some clones in this sample may be carry-over from other donors' samples. The nucleotide sequence reads TGTGCCAGCAGTGCCCGTTATACTGAAGCTTTCTTT. Translated, this gives CASSARYTEAFF.